These 21 T cell receptor beta chains originate from one sample sequenced in a study of blood T cells in healthy people across ages. The use of a sample-barcoded 5' primer and a J-beta primer mix characterized a second PCR of about 7 to 12 cycles. TCRdb reprocessed the 5' RACE reads via MiXCR and lists one record per CDR3 protein. The table includes around 580,000 distinct CDR3 sequences, 40% to 50% detected once. The specimen sequenced was blood. The origin of the receptors is an elderly man in good health.

The rearrangement links TRBV9 to TRBJ1-5; 7 bases align to TRBD1. V lost 0 bases and J lost 10; bases outside the gene matches: 10. Germline V gives CDR1 SGDLS, CDR2 YYNGEE. This CDR3 has 15 residues. The CDR3 DNA follows: TGTGCCAGCAGCGTAGAGGGGGCCGCGAGCAACCCCCAGCATTTT. It specifies CASSVEGAASNPQHF.

This clonotype has more than one count but fewer than ten. V and J are TRBV2 and TRBJ2-7; TRBD1 agrees at 8 bases. The CDR3 is 14 residues long. V gave up 6 bases and J gave up 6 bases; unmatched junction bases: 10. The germline gives CDR1 SNHLY, CDR2 FYNNEI. CDR3 in amino acids: CASRSGQGYGEQYF. CDR3 DNA: TGTGCCAGCAGGTCCGGACAGGGTTACGGCGAGCAGTACTTC.

The CDR3 coding sequence is TGCAGTGCTAGCCCAGGGGGTCTAGGGGCCAACGTCCTGACTTTC. This gives the protein CSASPGGLGANVLTF. The chain carries TRBV20-1 and TRBJ2-6, with TRBD1 identical over 7 bases. The CDR3 is 15 amino acids. Trimming at V came to 3 bases and at J to 4 bases, leaving 6 bases not matched to a gene. Germline lookup yields CDR1 DFQATT and CDR2 SNEGSKA (reference sequence).

The chain combines TRBV6-5 with TRBJ1-1, with D possibly matching TRBD1 (6 bases). The CDR3 sequence is 15 residues long. Germline-derived CDR1 and CDR2 are MNHEY and SVGAGI. Trimming took 4 bases from V and 5 from J, leaving 17 bases between them. As DNA, the CDR3 is TGTGCCAGCAGTTCCCCCACAGGGAGGCGGACTGAAGCTTTCTTT. Amino acids: CASSSPTGRRTEAFF.

Ten or more counts support this clonotype. This chain joins TRBV6-6 and TRBJ2-1; 7 nucleotides match TRBD2. V lost 2 bases, J lost 0 bases, and 1 base stayed unmatched. Germline loops: CDR1 MNHNY, CDR2 SVGAGI (reference sequence). The CDR3 has 15 amino acids. The CDR3 nucleotides are TGTGCCAGCAGTTACGGCGGGAGCTCCTACAATGAGCAGTTCTTC. Protein sequence: CASSYGGSSYNEQFF.

This rearrangement joins TRBV6-2 or TRBV6-3 to TRBJ2-7; D may be TRBD2 (6 bases). The CDR3 runs 15 residues. Germline V gives CDR1 MNHEY, CDR2 SVGEGT. Trimming took 4 bases from V and 2 from J, leaving 15 bases between them. The CDR3 region has the DNA TGTGCCAGCAGTTCCTACGCGGGACCAACCTACGAGCAGTACTTC. This sequence encodes CASSSYAGPTYEQYF.

This chain links TRBV20-1 with TRBJ2-7; D call uncertain. CDR1 is DFQATT, CDR2 SNEGSKA, per germline (reference sequence). This CDR3 contains 14 residues. V lost 6 bases, J lost 0 bases, and 15 bases lay in between. This CDR3 reads CSAAPVWGSYEQYF. Here the CDR3 DNA reads TGCAGTGCCGCCCCGGTGTGGGGCTCCTACGAGCAGTACTTC.

This clonotype has more than one count but fewer than ten. The chain recombines TRBV14 with TRBJ2-1; possibly TRBD1 or TRBD2 for D (5 bases each). The CDR3 totals 14 residues. From germline, CDR1 is SGHDN and CDR2 FVKESK. The ends were cut back, 2 bases at V and 6 bases at J, with 11 bases in the middle. The CDR3 reads CASSQLLGGNEQFF. The CDR3 coding sequence is TGTGCCAGCAGCCAACTTCTTGGGGGCAATGAGCAGTTCTTC.

In this sample, this clonotype turned up a few times. The J gene is TRBJ2-1, the V gene TRBV7-9; TRBD2 matches at 11 bases. CDR1 is SEHNR and CDR2 is FQNEAQ in the germline V gene (reference sequence). Germline trimming cut 7 bases from V and 5 bases from J; bases unmatched to any gene: 10. The CDR3 totals 16 residues. Written as DNA, the CDR3 is TGTGCCAGCACCCAGCAGGGGACTAGCGGTAACAATGAGCAGTTCTTC. It yields the protein CASTQQGTSGNNEQFF.

The chain recombines TRBV20-1 with TRBJ2-6; 7 nucleotides match TRBD1. Per the germline V gene, CDR1 is DFQATT and CDR2 is SNEGSKA (reference sequence). The CDR3 totals 15 residues. V dropped 2 bases and J dropped 2; count of bases not matched to a gene: 3. CDR3 bases: TGCAGTGCTAGATCGCAGGGGGCTGGGGCCAACGTCCTGACTTTC. This sequence encodes CSARSQGAGANVLTF.

There are a few counts of this clonotype. The V and J genes are TRBV7-2 and TRBJ1-2, with no clear D. The germline CDR1 and CDR2 sequences are SGHTA and FQGNSA. Trimming removed 0 bases at V and 1 base at J, with 6 bases between. The CDR3 sequence is 14 residues long. The CDR3 region has the DNA TGTGCCAGCAGCTTAGCACCGAATAACTATGGCTACACCTTC. Amino acid sequence: CASSLAPNNYGYTF.

This clonotype was counted only a few times. The chain joins TRBV28 to TRBJ2-3, with D perhaps given as TRBD1 or TRBD2 (5 bases each). Trimming took off 9 bases at V and 6 bases at J, with 19 bases between the two ends. Germline assignment: CDR1 MDHEN and CDR2 SYDVKM. The CDR3 is 14 residues long. The CDR3: CASGTEKQGDTQYF. The CDR3 DNA follows: TGTGCCAGTGGGACCGAAAAACAAGGGGATACGCAGTATTTT.

This clonotype appeared a few times. The V gene is TRBV7-2, the J gene TRBJ2-1, with TRBD2 identical over 11 bases. With V trimmed by 2 bases and J by 7 bases, 10 bases remained unmatched. There are 17 residues in the CDR3. The germline gives CDR1 SGHTA, CDR2 FQGNSA. Here the CDR3 reads CASSLSLAGGIRNEQFF. The CDR3 DNA is TGTGCCAGCAGCTTATCCCTAGCGGGAGGAATTAGAAATGAGCAGTTCTTC.

The rearrangement joins TRBV6-4 to TRBJ2-1; 13 bases are a match to TRBD2. Germline trimming cut 3 bases from V and 12 bases from J; bases unmatched to any gene: 5. Germline CDR1 and CDR2: MRHNA and SNTAGT. The CDR3 sequence is 14 residues long. The CDR3 spells CASSEGLAGAVQFF. As DNA, the CDR3 is TGTGCCAGCAGTGAAGGACTAGCGGGAGCGGTGCAGTTCTTC.

This clonotype was seen a handful of times. This rearrangement joins TRBV20-1 to TRBJ2-4, with TRBD2 identical over 9 bases. V shed 3 bases, J shed 6 bases, and the junction held 9 bases outside the gene matches. Germline-derived CDR1 and CDR2 are DFQATT and SNEGSKA (reference sequence). This CDR3 has 15 amino acids. CDR3 in amino acids: CSARMVAGVGNIQYF. CDR3 nucleotides: TGCAGTGCTAGGATGGTAGCGGGAGTAGGAAACATTCAGTACTTC.

This clonotype was detected only a few times. This sequence joins TRBV20-1 and TRBJ2-4; D might be TRBD1 or TRBD2, each matching 7 bases. The CDR3 is 15 residues long. V was clipped by 6 bases and J by 0 bases, with 15 bases between them. The germline V gene has CDR1 DFQATT and CDR2 SNEGSKA (reference sequence). The CDR3 DNA reads as TGCAGTGCCCAGGGGGGGGCTGGAGCCAAAAACATTCAGTACTTC. Residues: CSAQGGAGAKNIQYF.

The chain carries TRBV5-4 and TRBJ2-1; no reliable D call. CDR1 and CDR2 (germline): SGHNT, YYREEE (reference sequence). The V end lost 0 bases, the J end lost 8 bases, and 9 bases lay between the germline ends. The CDR3 runs to 13 residues. CDR3 nucleotides: TGTGCCAGCAGCTTGGATTTGGTCGATGAGCAGTTCTTC. The encoded protein is CASSLDLVDEQFF.

The chain couples TRBV6-5 to TRBJ1-5, with D unresolved. V was clipped by 5 bases and J by 9 bases, with 17 bases between them. Germline V gene sequence: CDR1 MNHEY, CDR2 SVGAGI. This CDR3 region has 14 residues. This chain's CDR3 is CASSPDGPEGPQHF. CDR3 nucleotides: TGTGCCAGCAGTCCTGACGGGCCGGAGGGGCCCCAGCATTTT.

This clonotype was recorded many times. The rearrangement joins TRBV6-5 to TRBJ2-2; D might be TRBD1 (6 bases). Germline V gene lookup returns CDR1 MNHEY and CDR2 SVGAGI. The CDR3 runs 15 residues. The germline V and J ends were trimmed by 6 bases and 7 bases, with 18 bases remaining between them. The DNA for the CDR3 is TGTGCCAGCAGCACCCTTGTTACAGGGATCGGGGAGCTGTTTTTT. This translates into CASSTLVTGIGELFF.

The CDR3 protein is CATSREGTGADNEQFF. The CDR3 DNA is TGTGCCACCAGCAGAGAGGGGACAGGGGCCGACAATGAGCAGTTCTTC. The genes are TRBV15 and TRBJ2-1, with TRBD1 matching 10 bases. The J segment lost 5 bases and the V segment lost 0 bases, leaving 4 bases of the junction unmatched. This CDR3 is built from 16 residues. Per germline, CDR1 LNHNV and CDR2 YYDKDF (reference sequence).

The chain couples TRBV9 to TRBJ1-1; D unresolved. This CDR3 spans 16 amino acids. V was clipped by 4 bases and J by 0 bases, with 16 bases between them. Germline V gene data show CDR1 as SGDLS and CDR2 as YYNGEE. CDR3: CASSHPLGSMNTEAFF. CDR3 DNA sequence: TGTGCCAGCAGCCACCCCTTGGGGAGCATGAACACTGAAGCTTTCTTT.